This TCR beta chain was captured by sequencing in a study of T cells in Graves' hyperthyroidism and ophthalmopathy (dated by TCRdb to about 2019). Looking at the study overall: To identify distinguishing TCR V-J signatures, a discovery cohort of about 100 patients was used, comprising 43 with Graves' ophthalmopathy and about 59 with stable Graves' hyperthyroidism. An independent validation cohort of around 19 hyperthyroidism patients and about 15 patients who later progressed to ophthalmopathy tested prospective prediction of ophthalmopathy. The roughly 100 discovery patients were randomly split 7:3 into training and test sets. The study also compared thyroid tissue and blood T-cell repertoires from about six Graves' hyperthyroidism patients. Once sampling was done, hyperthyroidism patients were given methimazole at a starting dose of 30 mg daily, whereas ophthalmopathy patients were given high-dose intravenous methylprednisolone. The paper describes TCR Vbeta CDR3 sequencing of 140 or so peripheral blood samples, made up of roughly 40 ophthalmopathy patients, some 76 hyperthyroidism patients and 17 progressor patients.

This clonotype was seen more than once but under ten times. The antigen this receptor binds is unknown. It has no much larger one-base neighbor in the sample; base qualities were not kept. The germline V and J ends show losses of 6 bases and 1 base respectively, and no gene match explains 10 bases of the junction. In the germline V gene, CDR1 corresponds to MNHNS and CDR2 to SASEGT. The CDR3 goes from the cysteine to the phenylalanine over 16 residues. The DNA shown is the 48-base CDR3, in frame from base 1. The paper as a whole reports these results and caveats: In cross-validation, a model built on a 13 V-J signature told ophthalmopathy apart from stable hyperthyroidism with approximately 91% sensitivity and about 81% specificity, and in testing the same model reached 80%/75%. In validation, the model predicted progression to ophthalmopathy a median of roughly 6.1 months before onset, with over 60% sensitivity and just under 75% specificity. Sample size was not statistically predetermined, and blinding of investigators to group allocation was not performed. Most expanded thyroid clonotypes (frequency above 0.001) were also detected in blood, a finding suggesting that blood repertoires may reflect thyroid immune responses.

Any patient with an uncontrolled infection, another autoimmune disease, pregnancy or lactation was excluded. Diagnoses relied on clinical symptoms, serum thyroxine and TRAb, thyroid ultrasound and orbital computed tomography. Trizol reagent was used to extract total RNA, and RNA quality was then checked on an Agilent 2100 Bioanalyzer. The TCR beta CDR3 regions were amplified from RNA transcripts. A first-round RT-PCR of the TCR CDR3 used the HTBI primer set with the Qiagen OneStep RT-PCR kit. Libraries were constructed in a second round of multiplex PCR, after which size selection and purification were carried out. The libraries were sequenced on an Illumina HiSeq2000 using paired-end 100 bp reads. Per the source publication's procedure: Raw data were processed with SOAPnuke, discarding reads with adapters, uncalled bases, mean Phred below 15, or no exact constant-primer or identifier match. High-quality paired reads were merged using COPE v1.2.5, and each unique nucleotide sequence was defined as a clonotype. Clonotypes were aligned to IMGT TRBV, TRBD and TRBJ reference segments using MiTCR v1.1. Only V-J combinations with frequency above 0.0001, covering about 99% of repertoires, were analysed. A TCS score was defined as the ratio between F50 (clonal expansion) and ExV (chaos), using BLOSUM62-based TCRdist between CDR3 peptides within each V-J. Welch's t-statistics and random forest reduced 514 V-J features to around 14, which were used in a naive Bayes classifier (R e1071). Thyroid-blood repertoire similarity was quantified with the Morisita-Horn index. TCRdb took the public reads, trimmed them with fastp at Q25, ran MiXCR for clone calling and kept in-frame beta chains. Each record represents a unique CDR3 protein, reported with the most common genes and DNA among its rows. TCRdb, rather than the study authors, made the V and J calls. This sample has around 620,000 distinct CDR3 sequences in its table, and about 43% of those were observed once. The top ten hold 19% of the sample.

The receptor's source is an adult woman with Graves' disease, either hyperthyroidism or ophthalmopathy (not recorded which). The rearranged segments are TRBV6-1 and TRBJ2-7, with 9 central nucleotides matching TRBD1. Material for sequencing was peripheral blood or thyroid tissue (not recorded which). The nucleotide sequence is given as TGTGCCAGCAGACGCCATCCGGGACAGGGTTCCTACGAGCAGTACTTC. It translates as CASRRHPGQGSYEQYF.